Listed here are 4 T cell receptor beta chains from one sample, sequenced in a study of identifying expanded T cells in peripheral blood (dated by TCRdb to between 2018 and 2020). The library was generated by the immunoSEQ multiplex PCR assay. In TCRdb, the immuneACCESS table is reduced to in-frame sequences with V and J assigned. These tables do not hold every clone; where another copy was compared, an unresolved V gene accounts for under half, and the others remain unexplained. A total of under 90,000 clones appear in this sample, about 88% of them only once. Approximately 3% of the sample belongs to the ten largest clones. The sequenced material came from blood. Receptors were obtained from a person aged 18 to 69 in good health.

This rearrangement joins TRBV5-4 to TRBJ2-4; 8 nucleotides line up with TRBD2. The CDR3 totals 14 residues. V shed 4 bases, J shed 8 bases, and the junction held 8 bases outside the gene matches. Per the germline V gene, CDR1 is SGHNT and CDR2 is YYREEE (reference sequence). As DNA, the CDR3 is TGTGCCAGCAGCATTAGCGGGGCCGGGCACATTCAGTACTTC. It encodes CASSISGAGHIQYF.

As concerns this clone: Other DNA sequences within the sample encode an identical CDR3. V and J are TRBV4-1 and TRBJ2-3; no clear D gene. Germline V gene sequence: CDR1 MGHRA, CDR2 YSYEKL. The ends were cut back, 1 base at V and 0 bases at J, with 11 bases in the middle. The CDR3 runs to 16 residues. CDR3 in amino acids: CASSQVNLVSTDTQYF. The CDR3 DNA reads as TGCGCCAGCAGCCAAGTTAACCTTGTCAGCACAGATACGCAGTATTTT.

This clone was seen a few times. The chain uses TRBV5-6 and TRBJ2-7, with TRBD2 as a possible D gene (6 bases). The CDR3 totals 14 residues. CDR1 and CDR2 (germline): SGHDT, YYEEEE. Trimming shortened V by 4 bases and J by 3 bases, and 14 bases separated the two germline ends. The CDR3 DNA sequence: TGTGCCAGCAGCCTACGGGACTTATACTACGAGCAGTACTTC. Translation gives CASSLRDLYYEQYF.

The V call is TRBV10-2, the J call TRBJ1-4; TRBD1 might be the D (6 bases). V was clipped by 8 bases and J by 7 bases, with 14 bases between them. Germline-derived CDR1 and CDR2 are WSHSY and SAAADI. The CDR3 has 13 residues. DNA of the CDR3: TGCGCCAGCTCAAGGGGGACGCTTGAAAAACTGTTTTTT. This gives the protein CASSRGTLEKLFF.